The next 22 T cell receptor beta chains were all read from a single sample in a study of blood T cell repertoires in COVID-19. TCRdb's table, derived via immunoSEQ multiplex PCR, lists solely in-frame clones and lacks some. In the table there are 200,000 to 250,000 clones, less than 85% of which are singletons. Sample: PBMCs or T cells enriched from blood (not recorded which). Receptors were obtained from a man aged 60 to 75 who had recovered from COVID-19.

This clone was counted a few times. The rearrangement uses TRBV6-5 and TRBJ1-1; 11 nucleotides line up with TRBD1. V shed 0 bases and J 4 bases; nucleotides not matched to a gene: 1. Per the germline V gene, CDR1 is MNHEY and CDR2 is SVGAGI. The CDR3 length is 15 residues. The CDR3 DNA sequence: TGTGCCAGCAGTTACTCGGGGACAGGGGGCACTGAAGCTTTCTTT. As protein: CASSYSGTGGTEAFF.

The rearrangement joins TRBV5-1 to TRBJ1-2; weak D call: TRBD1 (6 bases). Germline V gene lookup returns CDR1 SGHRS and CDR2 YFSETQ. V was cut by 2 bases and J by 6 bases, with 11 bases left in between. There are 13 residues in the CDR3. DNA for the CDR3: TGCGCCAGCAGCTTAACAGGGCCGGATGGCTACACCTTC. Translation: CASSLTGPDGYTF.

This clone was recorded once. The rearrangement links TRBV5-5 to TRBJ2-7, with D possibly TRBD2 on 6 matching bases. The V end lost 4 bases, the J end lost 3 bases, and 17 bases lay between the germline ends. The germline V gene encodes CDR1 SGHKS and CDR2 YYEKEE (reference sequence). The CDR3 runs 15 residues. The CDR3 DNA sequence: TGTGCCAGCAGCCCCCGGGGCGGGGACCGCTACGAGCAGTACTTC. Translating it yields CASSPRGGDRYEQYF.

This chain links TRBV6-5 with TRBJ1-5; D call uncertain. The germline CDR1 and CDR2 sequences are MNHEY and SVGAGI. CDR3 length: 14 amino acids. Trimming pared 6 bases from V and 1 base from J, leaving 10 bases between. The CDR3 nucleotides read TGTGCCAGCAGAACCGGGATGAGCAATCAGCCCCAGCATTTT. Translation: CASRTGMSNQPQHF.

The CDR3 here is CSVGQGWEQYF. The DNA of the CDR3 is TGCAGCGTGGGACAGGGATGGGAGCAGTACTTC. The rearrangement links TRBV29-1 to TRBJ2-7; 9 nucleotides agree with TRBD1. The trim removed 6 bases at V and 7 bases at J, leaving 4 bases unmatched. Germline values: CDR1 SQVTM, CDR2 ANQGSEA. This CDR3 spans 11 amino acids.

This chain uses TRBV7-9 with TRBJ1-3, with D perhaps matching TRBD1 (6 bases). The V gene's germline CDR1 is SEHNR and CDR2 FQNEAQ (reference sequence). Trimming took off 1 base at V and 0 bases at J, with 13 bases between the two ends. CDR3 length: 17 residues. In nucleotides, the CDR3 is TGTGCCAGCAGCTTAGGGGCAGGGGCCTTCTCTGGAAACACCATATATTTT. It yields the protein CASSLGAGAFSGNTIYF.

Comment on this clone: This CDR3 is also generated by other DNA sequences in the sample. The chain couples TRBV13 to TRBJ2-5; 7 nucleotides align to TRBD1. Trimming removed 5 bases from V and 3 bases from J; junction bases left unmatched: 3. The CDR3 has 13 amino acids. Germline CDR1 and CDR2: PRHDT and FYEKMQ (reference sequence). The CDR3 coding sequence is TGTGCCAGCAGCCCAGGGACAGAAGAGACCCAGTACTTC. This gives the protein CASSPGTEETQYF.

V is TRBV18 and J is TRBJ1-1, with D hard to call. The CDR3 is 13 residues long. V dropped 4 bases and J dropped 3 bases, with 9 bases sitting between them. Germline V gene data show CDR1 as KGHSH and CDR2 as LQKENI. The CDR3 DNA follows: TGTGCCAGCTCACGCCAGGAGGACACTGAAGCTTTCTTT. This encodes CASSRQEDTEAFF.

The chain links TRBV6-6 to TRBJ2-7; 10 positions agree with TRBD1. Trimming removed 4 bases from V and 2 bases from J; junction bases left unmatched: 8. The CDR3 contains 16 residues. Germline CDR1 and CDR2: MNHNY and SVGAGI (reference sequence). The CDR3: CASSSQDRGATYEQYF. In DNA form, the CDR3 reads TGTGCCAGCAGTTCCCAGGACAGGGGGGCTACCTACGAGCAGTACTTC.

The J gene is TRBJ2-3, the V gene TRBV3-1 (or the pseudogene TRBV3-2); unclear D gene. V dropped 0 bases and J dropped 3 bases, with 7 bases sitting between them. The CDR3 is 14 amino acids. Germline V lookup: CDR1 LGHDT, CDR2 YNNKEL (reference sequence). CDR3 sequence (DNA): TGTGCCAGCAGCCAAGACTATGAGACAGATACGCAGTATTTT. It yields the protein CASSQDYETDTQYF.

V is TRBV19 and J is TRBJ1-6; possible D gene TRBD1, 5 bases. The CDR3 is 16 amino acids. V was pared by 5 bases and J by 9 bases, with 20 bases between. Per the germline V gene, CDR1 is LNHDA and CDR2 is SQIVND (reference sequence). CDR3 residues: CASSPRGTSTSSPLHF. The CDR3 DNA sequence: TGTGCCAGTAGTCCCCGGGGGACTTCAACAAGTTCACCCCTCCACTTT.

V usage is TRBV24-1 and J usage is TRBJ2-7; D may be TRBD1 (7 bases). From germline, CDR1 is KGHDR and CDR2 SFDVKD. The CDR3 contains 14 residues. Trimming took 3 bases from V and 4 from J, leaving 12 bases between them. The CDR3 sequence is CATSDPAGGYEQYF. The CDR3 DNA sequence: TGTGCCACCAGTGATCCGGCAGGGGGGTACGAGCAGTACTTC.

The chain combines TRBV19 with TRBJ1-5; D remains ambiguous. The CDR3 sequence is 13 residues long. Looked up from germline, CDR1 is LNHDA and CDR2 is SQIVND (reference sequence). The V and J ends lost 9 bases and 4 bases respectively, with 13 bases between them. In DNA, the CDR3 is TGTGCCAGCCTAAAATCGGGTAATCAGCCCCAGCATTTT. This sequence encodes CASLKSGNQPQHF.

The rearrangement uses TRBV25-1 and TRBJ1-2; 8 bases are shared with TRBD1. The CDR3 spans 15 residues. Unmatched junction bases numbered 9, after V lost 4 bases and J lost 5 bases. The germline CDR1 and CDR2 sequences are MGHDK and SYGVNS. The CDR3 nucleotides are TGTGCCAGCAGTGTAACAGGGGGGGGCCCTTATGGCTACACCTTC. Protein: CASSVTGGGPYGYTF.

The CDR3, as DNA: TGTGCCAGCAGTGAGTGGCGGATCCAAGAGACCCAGTACTTC. Amino acid sequence: CASSEWRIQETQYF. V and J are TRBV2 and TRBJ2-5; unclear D gene. V shed 3 bases and J shed 1 base, with 9 bases lying between them. CDR1 is SNHLY, CDR2 FYNNEI, per germline. The CDR3 has 14 residues.

The chain combines TRBV7-2 with TRBJ1-5, with a possible D match to TRBD1 (5 bases). The V end lost 0 bases, the J end lost 4 bases, and 10 bases lay between the germline ends. This CDR3 contains 15 residues. Germline V CDR1 and CDR2: SGHTA, FQGNSA. The CDR3 here is CASSLAAGTNQPQHF. The CDR3 nucleotides are TGTGCCAGCAGCTTAGCGGCAGGGACTAATCAGCCCCAGCATTTT.

The chain couples TRBV12-5 to TRBJ2-5, with TRBD2 matching over 8 bases. There are 14 residues in the CDR3. The V segment lost 7 bases and the J segment 4 bases; nucleotides outside the gene matches: 8. From germline, CDR1 is LGHNT and CDR2 FRNRAP. CDR3: CASVLGGAVETQYF. As DNA, the CDR3 is TGTGCTAGTGTCCTCGGGGGGGCCGTAGAGACCCAGTACTTC.

V gene TRBV5-1 combines with J gene TRBJ1-6; a weak D match, TRBD1 (6 bases). The CDR3 contains 13 residues. V lost 5 bases and J lost 7, with 10 bases in between. The germline CDR1 and CDR2 sequences are SGHRS and YFSETQ. In DNA, the CDR3 is TGCGCCAGCAGAAGGACAGACAATTCACCCCTCCACTTT. It translates to CASRRTDNSPLHF.

The CDR3 loop is CASRDRATNEKLFF. In DNA form, the CDR3 reads TGTGCCAGCAGAGACAGAGCTACTAATGAAAAACTGTTTTTT. The gene calls are TRBV6-5 and TRBJ1-4; the D gene is possibly TRBD1 (5 bases). CDR1 and CDR2 (germline): MNHEY, SVGAGI. The CDR3 length is 14 residues. V was pared by 6 bases and J by 2 bases, with 10 bases between.

The V gene is TRBV19, the J gene TRBJ1-1; D gene ambiguous. The CDR3 covers 16 residues. Trimming stripped 2 bases from V and 6 bases from J, with 19 bases between. Germline V gene sequence: CDR1 LNHDA, CDR2 SQIVND (reference sequence). CDR3 sequence (DNA): TGTGCCAGTAGTATAAGGTTGCGACAAAAGGTCTCTGAAGCTTTCTTT. Translation gives CASSIRLRQKVSEAFF.

The V gene is TRBV7-8, the J gene TRBJ2-3; TRBD2 aligns across 10 bases. The CDR3 contains 16 residues. V shed 5 bases, J shed 4 bases, and the junction held 9 bases outside the gene matches. CDR1 SGHVS and CDR2 FQNEAQ come from the germline V gene. The CDR3 loop reads CASSQQSGGAADTQYF. In DNA form, the CDR3 reads TGTGCCAGCAGCCAGCAGAGCGGGGGGGCCGCAGATACGCAGTATTTT.

In its sample, this clone was seen a few times. V and J are TRBV27 and TRBJ1-5; 8 bases map to TRBD1. The CDR3 runs 16 residues. V lost 5 bases to trimming and J lost 1 base; unmatched junction nucleotides: 7. The germline V gene encodes CDR1 MNHEY and CDR2 SMNVEV (reference sequence). CDR3 sequence: CASSPSTGVSNQPQHF. In DNA form, the CDR3 reads TGTGCCAGCAGTCCTTCGACAGGGGTGAGCAATCAGCCCCAGCATTTT.